One sample yielded the 23 T cell receptor beta chains listed below, sequenced in a study of OX40 agonist ivuxolimab in advanced cancers. Repertoires were generated with immunoSEQ multiplex PCR, while TCRdb's copy carries only in-frame clones and drops some. The sample lists just over 95,000 clones; around 90% were seen once. The source was CD4+ or CD8+ T cells sorted from blood, collected in a trial of the OX40 agonist ivuxolimab. The receptors shown here come from an adult with an advanced solid tumor such as melanoma, head and neck, liver or kidney cancer.

For the CDR3, the DNA is TGTGCCATCAGTGAGTCGAGGTGGGACAAGAACACTGAAGCTTTCTTT. Translation: CAISESRWDKNTEAFF. The V and J genes are TRBV10-3 and TRBJ1-1; possibly TRBD1 for D (6 bases). The CDR3 has 16 residues. Trimming cost V 0 bases and J 1 base, with 12 bases left between them. Germline CDR1 and CDR2: ENHRY and SYGVKD.

The chain couples TRBV7-2 to TRBJ2-4; D is uncertain. This CDR3 has 12 amino acids. Germline CDR1 SGHTA, CDR2 FQGNSA. Trimming removed 5 bases at V and 9 bases at J, with 11 bases between. As DNA, the CDR3 is TGTGCCAGCAGCCGATTACAGTTCATTCAGTACTTC. Translating gives CASSRLQFIQYF. The full variable domain, with the rest looked up from reference TRBV7-2 and TRBJ2-4, is GAGVSQSPSNKVTEKGKDVELRCDPISGHTALYWYRQSLGQGLEFLIYFQGNSAPDKSGLPSDRFSAERTGGSVSTLTIQRTQQEDSAVYLCASSRLQFIQYFGAGTRLSVL.

V and J are TRBV4-2 and TRBJ1-4; D ambiguous. The V gene lost 0 bases and the J gene lost 8 bases, with 10 bases spanning the gap. CDR3 size: 14 residues. Germline V gene sequence: CDR1 LGHNA, CDR2 YNFKEQ. The CDR3 protein is CASSQDPAGEKLFF. CDR3 DNA sequence: TGTGCCAGCAGCCAAGACCCGGCGGGGGAAAAACTGTTTTTT.

The chain is built from TRBV5-1 and TRBJ2-1; tentatively, D is TRBD1 (5 bases). Germline V gives CDR1 SGHRS, CDR2 YFSETQ. The CDR3 consists of 11 residues. Trimming removed 5 bases from V and 10 bases from J, with 10 bases in between. CDR3 DNA: TGCGCCAGCAGTGACTCAGGGGAGCAGTTCTTC. Translation: CASSDSGEQFF.

The chain uses TRBV5-1 and TRBJ2-3; TRBD1 might be the D (6 bases). Trimming cost V 3 bases and J 4 bases, with 9 bases left between them. Germline V gene data show CDR1 as SGHRS and CDR2 as YFSETQ. The CDR3 contains 13 residues. The CDR3 protein is CASSSPGADTQYF. In DNA form, the CDR3 reads TGCGCCAGCAGCTCCCCAGGGGCAGATACGCAGTATTTT.

The rearrangement links TRBV5-1 to TRBJ1-2; no clear D gene. Trimming took off 4 bases at V and 5 bases at J, with 9 bases between the two ends. The CDR3 sequence is 12 residues long. The germline V gene has CDR1 SGHRS and CDR2 YFSETQ. The CDR3 DNA reads TGCGCCAGCAGCATGGACGTTTATGGCTACACCTTC. This encodes CASSMDVYGYTF.

The CDR3 nucleotides read TGTGCCAGCAGTTCCCCGACAGGCCACTACAATGAGCAGTTCTTC. This translates into CASSSPTGHYNEQFF. The genes are TRBV27 and TRBJ2-1; D is perhaps TRBD1 (6 bases). Germline loops: CDR1 MNHEY, CDR2 SMNVEV (reference sequence). This CDR3 has 15 residues. The V end was cut by 4 bases, the J end by 3 bases, with 13 bases between.

V and J are TRBV20-1 and TRBJ2-4; no definite D call. With 6 bases removed from V and 6 bases from J, the gap between germline ends came to 9 bases. Per the germline V gene, CDR1 is DFQATT and CDR2 is SNEGSKA (reference sequence). The CDR3 is made up of 11 amino acids. CDR3 DNA sequence: TGCAGTGCACAGACGGGAAACATTCAGTACTTC. Protein sequence: CSAQTGNIQYF.

The genes are TRBV19 and TRBJ2-1; 7 bases agree with TRBD2. Germline V gene data show CDR1 as LNHDA and CDR2 as SQIVND (reference sequence). Trimming removed 7 bases from V and 4 bases from J; junction bases left unmatched: 10. The CDR3 totals 15 residues. The CDR3 loop is CASTLTSRAYNEQFF. The CDR3 DNA sequence: TGTGCCAGTACCCTGACTAGCCGAGCGTACAATGAGCAGTTCTTC.

The V gene is TRBV5-1, the J gene TRBJ2-1; 12 nucleotides match TRBD2. CDR1 is SGHRS, CDR2 YFSETQ, per germline. The V and J ends lost 0 bases and 2 bases, in that order; junction bases with no gene match: 3. The CDR3 length is 17 residues. As DNA, the CDR3 is TGCGCCAGCAGCTTGGGACTAGCGGGAGTGGCCTACAATGAGCAGTTCTTC. It is translated as CASSLGLAGVAYNEQFF.

V and J are TRBV19 and TRBJ1-1; D not certain. The CDR3 is 16 residues long. V gave up 8 bases and J gave up 0 bases, with 19 bases separating them. Germline V gene data show CDR1 as LNHDA and CDR2 as SQIVND (reference sequence). In DNA form, the CDR3 reads TGTGCCAGTCAAGAGGTTGCCCTGCCACTGAACACTGAAGCTTTCTTT. Amino acid sequence: CASQEVALPLNTEAFF.

This clone was found once. The rearrangement uses TRBV5-4 and TRBJ2-1; 9 bases are a match to TRBD1. Per germline, CDR1 SGHNT and CDR2 YYREEE (reference sequence). The CDR3 contains 15 residues. V was pared by 0 bases and J by 6 bases, with 4 bases of the junction left unmatched. Here the CDR3 DNA reads TGTGCCAGCAGCTTGGCCGGACAGGGGATCAATGAGCAGTTCTTC. It encodes CASSLAGQGINEQFF.

The J gene is TRBJ1-4, the V gene TRBV27; 7 bases fit TRBD1. This CDR3 region has 16 residues. In germline, CDR1 is MNHEY, CDR2 SMNVEV (reference sequence). Trimming at V came to 3 bases and at J to 3 bases, leaving 7 bases not matched to a gene. This CDR3 is CASSFGGGVPNEKLFF. The CDR3 region has the DNA TGTGCCAGCAGTTTTGGAGGGGGCGTACCTAATGAAAAACTGTTTTTT.

The gene calls are TRBV28 and TRBJ1-5; possibly TRBD1 for D (5 bases). CDR1 is MDHEN, CDR2 SYDVKM, per germline. This CDR3 spans 18 amino acids. V gave up 8 bases and J gave up 0 bases, with 23 bases separating them. For the CDR3, the DNA is TGTGCCAGCGGGGGTCGACGTGCAAGTACCGGTAGCAATCAGCCCCAGCATTTT. This codes for CASGGRRASTGSNQPQHF.

This clone was observed a few times. The chain carries TRBV7-9 and TRBJ2-2; D is ambiguous. Deletions cut 1 base from V and 5 bases from J, with 5 bases between. The CDR3 has 13 amino acids. Germline CDR1 is SEHNR and CDR2 is FQNEAQ (reference sequence). Here the CDR3 DNA reads TGTGCCAGCAGCTTAGTTCAGACCGGGGAGCTGTTTTTT. It is translated as CASSLVQTGELFF.

This chain links TRBV18 with TRBJ2-2; TRBD2 matches at 10 bases. The CDR3 loop spans 17 amino acids. Germline loops: CDR1 KGHSH, CDR2 LQKENI. With V trimmed by 3 bases and J by 1 base, 5 bases remained unmatched. CDR3 nucleotides: TGTGCCAGCTCACCGAAATCTAGCGGGGGGAACACCGGGGAGCTGTTTTTT. As protein: CASSPKSSGGNTGELFF.

The chain recombines TRBV19 with TRBJ1-3; D is uncertain. The CDR3 covers 13 residues. Per the germline V gene, CDR1 is LNHDA and CDR2 is SQIVND (reference sequence). The germline V and J ends were trimmed by 5 bases and 0 bases, with 5 bases remaining between them. CDR3 protein: CASSRGSGNTIYF. The CDR3, as DNA: TGTGCCAGTAGTCGGGGCTCTGGAAACACCATATATTTT.

The V and J genes are TRBV10-2 and TRBJ2-1, with 8 positions matching TRBD2. Germline V lookup: CDR1 WSHSY, CDR2 SAAADI. This CDR3 has 15 amino acids. The ends lost 7 bases at V and 3 bases at J; junction bases unmatched: 8. CDR3: CASMLAGSGYNEQFF. CDR3 coding DNA: TGCGCCAGCATGCTAGCGGGTAGCGGCTACAATGAGCAGTTCTTC.

This clone was seen just once. The chain uses TRBV5-1 and TRBJ1-3, with a weak D call TRBD1 (5 bases). V gave up 0 bases and J gave up 0 bases, with 10 bases separating them. The V gene's germline CDR1 is SGHRS and CDR2 YFSETQ. The CDR3 runs 16 residues. The CDR3 DNA reads TGCGCCAGCAGCTTGGAGGGGAGCCGCTCTGGAAACACCATATATTTT. Amino acids: CASSLEGSRSGNTIYF.

This sequence joins TRBV5-1 and TRBJ1-2; a weak D match, TRBD1 (5 bases). V was clipped by 1 base and J by 2 bases, with 9 bases between them. This CDR3 is 14 amino acids long. CDR1 and CDR2 from the germline V gene are SGHRS and YFSETQ. CDR3 DNA sequence: TGCGCCAGCAGCTTGACGGCAGGGAACTATGGCTACACCTTC. This translates into CASSLTAGNYGYTF.

The J gene is TRBJ1-1, the V gene TRBV6-6; possibly TRBD1 for D (6 bases). Trimming took 8 bases from V and 5 from J, leaving 15 bases between them. Germline CDR1 and CDR2: MNHNY and SVGAGI (reference sequence). The CDR3 totals 13 residues. This CDR3 reads CASGTGAWTEAFF. DNA of the CDR3: TGTGCCAGCGGGACGGGGGCGTGGACTGAAGCTTTCTTT.

This chain links TRBV9 with TRBJ2-2; the D is unclear. The CDR3 is 12 residues long. V shed 0 bases and J shed 8 bases, with 5 bases lying between them. The V gene's germline CDR1 is SGDLS and CDR2 YYNGEE. CDR3 loop: CASSVATGELFF. For the CDR3, the DNA is TGTGCCAGCAGCGTAGCTACTGGGGAGCTGTTTTTT.

The chain couples TRBV7-9 to TRBJ1-2; D might be TRBD1 (6 bases). The length of the CDR3 is 14 residues. CDR1 SEHNR and CDR2 FQNEAQ come from the germline V gene (reference sequence). The V and J ends lost 5 bases and 6 bases respectively, with 16 bases between them. In DNA, the CDR3 is TGTGCCAGCAGCCTAGGGCAGAGGGGGAATGGCTACACCTTC. Translation: CASSLGQRGNGYTF.